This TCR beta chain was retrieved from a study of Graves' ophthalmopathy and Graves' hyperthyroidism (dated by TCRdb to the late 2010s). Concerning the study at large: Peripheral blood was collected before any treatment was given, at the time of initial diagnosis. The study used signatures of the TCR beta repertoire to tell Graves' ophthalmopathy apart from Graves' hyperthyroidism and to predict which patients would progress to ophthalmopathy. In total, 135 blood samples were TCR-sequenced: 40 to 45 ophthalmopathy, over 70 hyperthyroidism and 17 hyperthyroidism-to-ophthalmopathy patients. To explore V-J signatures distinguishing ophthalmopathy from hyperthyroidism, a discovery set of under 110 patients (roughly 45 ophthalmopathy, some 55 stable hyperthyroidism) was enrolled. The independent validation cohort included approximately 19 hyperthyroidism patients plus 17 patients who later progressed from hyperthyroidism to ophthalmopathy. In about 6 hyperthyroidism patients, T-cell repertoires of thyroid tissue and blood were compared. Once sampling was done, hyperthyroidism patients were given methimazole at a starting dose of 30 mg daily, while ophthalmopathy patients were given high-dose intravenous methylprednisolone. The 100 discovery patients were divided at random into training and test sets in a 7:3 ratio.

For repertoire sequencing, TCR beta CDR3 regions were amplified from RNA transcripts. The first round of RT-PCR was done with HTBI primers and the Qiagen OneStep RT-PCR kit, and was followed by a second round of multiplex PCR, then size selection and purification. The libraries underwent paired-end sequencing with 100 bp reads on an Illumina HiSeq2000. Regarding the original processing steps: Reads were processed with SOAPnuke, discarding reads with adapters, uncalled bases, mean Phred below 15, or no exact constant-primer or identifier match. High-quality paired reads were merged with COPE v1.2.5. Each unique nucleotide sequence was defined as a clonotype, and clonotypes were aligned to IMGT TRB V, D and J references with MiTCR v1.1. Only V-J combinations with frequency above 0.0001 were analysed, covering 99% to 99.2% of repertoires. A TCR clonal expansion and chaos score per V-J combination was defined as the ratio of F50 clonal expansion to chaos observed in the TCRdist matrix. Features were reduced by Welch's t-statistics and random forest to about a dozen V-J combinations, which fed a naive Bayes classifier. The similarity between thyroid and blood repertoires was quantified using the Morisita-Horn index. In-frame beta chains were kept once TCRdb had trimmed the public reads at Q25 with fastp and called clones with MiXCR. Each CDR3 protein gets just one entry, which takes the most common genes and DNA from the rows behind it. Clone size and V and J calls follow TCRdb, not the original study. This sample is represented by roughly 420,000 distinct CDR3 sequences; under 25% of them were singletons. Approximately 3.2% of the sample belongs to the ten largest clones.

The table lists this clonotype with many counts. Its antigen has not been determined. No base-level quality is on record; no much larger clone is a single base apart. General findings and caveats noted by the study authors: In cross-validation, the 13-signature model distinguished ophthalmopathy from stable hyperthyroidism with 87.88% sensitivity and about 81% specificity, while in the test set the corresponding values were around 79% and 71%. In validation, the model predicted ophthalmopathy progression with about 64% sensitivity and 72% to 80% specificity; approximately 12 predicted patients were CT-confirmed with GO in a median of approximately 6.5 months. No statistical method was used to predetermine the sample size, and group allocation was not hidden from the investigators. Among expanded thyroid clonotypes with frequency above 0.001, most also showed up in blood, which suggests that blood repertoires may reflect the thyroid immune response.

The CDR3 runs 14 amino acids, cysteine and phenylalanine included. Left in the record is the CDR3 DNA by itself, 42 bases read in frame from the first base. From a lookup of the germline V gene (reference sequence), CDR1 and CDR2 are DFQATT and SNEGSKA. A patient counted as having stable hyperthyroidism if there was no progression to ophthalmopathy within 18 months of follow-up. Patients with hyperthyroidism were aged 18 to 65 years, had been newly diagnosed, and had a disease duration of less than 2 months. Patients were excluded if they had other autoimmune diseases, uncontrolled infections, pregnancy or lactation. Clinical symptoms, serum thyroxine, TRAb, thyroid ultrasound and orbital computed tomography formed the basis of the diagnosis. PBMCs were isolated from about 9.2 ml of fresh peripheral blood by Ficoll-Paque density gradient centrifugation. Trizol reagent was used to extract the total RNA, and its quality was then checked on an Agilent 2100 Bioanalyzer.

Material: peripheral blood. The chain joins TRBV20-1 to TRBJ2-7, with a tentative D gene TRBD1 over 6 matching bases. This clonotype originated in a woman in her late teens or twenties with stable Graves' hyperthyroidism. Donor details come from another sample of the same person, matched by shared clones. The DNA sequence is TGCAGGGGATCCAGGGGCCCGAATCAGGACGAGCAGTACTTC. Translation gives CRGSRGPNQDEQYF.